This T cell receptor beta chain came from a study of glioma-infiltrating T cells. The study, taken as a whole, reports: Tissue-blood divergence was below expectation in non-neoplastic patients, above in gliomas.

V lost 1 base and J lost 0; bases outside the gene matches: 2. The CDR3 covers 17 residues. The V gene's germline CDR1 is MDHEN and CDR2 SYDVKM. The iRepertoire nested amplicon-rescue multiplex PCR amplified TCR alpha and beta CDR3s from RNA. One-step reverse transcription and amplification started from approximately 100-400 ng of tissue mRNA or PBMC total RNA. MiXCR, applied by TCRdb to the multiplex PCR reads, yields one record per CDR3 protein. The sample carries under 130,000 distinct CDR3 sequences, under 30% recorded once. A remark on this clonotype: The target antigen is unknown.

This sequence joins TRBV28 and TRBJ2-6, with TRBD1 matching over 8 bases. This clonotype was obtained from a human donor with low-grade glioma or glioblastoma, undergoing nonglioma brain surgery, or in good health (not recorded which). The specimen sequenced was glioma tissue, nonneoplastic brain tissue, or PBMCs (not recorded which). The CDR3 sequence is CASSLYGQGSGANVLTF. CDR3 in DNA: TGTGCCAGCAGTTTATACGGACAGGGCTCTGGGGCCAACGTCCTGACTTTC.